The sequence of this T cell receptor (beta chain) was determined in a study of control samples from healthy donors and cancer patients. The repertoire was sequenced with immunoSEQ multiplex PCR; TCRdb's copy has only in-frame clones and lacks some. Of 150,000 to 200,000 clones in the sample, 88% were seen once. Input material: blood. The clonotype originates from a woman in her twenties or thirties in good health.

The DNA for the CDR3 is TGTGCCAGCAGCTTGAGCGGGCTGAGCTCCTACGAGCAGTACTTC. Translated, it gives CASSLSGLSSYEQYF. This chain joins TRBV7-9 and TRBJ2-7, with D possibly being TRBD2 (6 bases). Germline lookup yields CDR1 SEHNR and CDR2 FQNEAQ (reference sequence). The CDR3 is 15 amino acids. V gave up 3 bases and J gave up 0 bases, with 12 bases separating them.